The clone carrying this T cell receptor (beta chain) was recorded many times. The trim removed 1 base at V and 0 bases at J, leaving 6 bases unmatched. Germline CDR1 MNHNS, CDR2 SASEGT. The CDR3 totals 16 residues. The entry originates in a study of T cells after yellow fever vaccination. TCRdb used MiXCR to reprocess the 5' RACE reads, holding one entry per CDR3 protein. The repertoire has 400,000 or so distinct CDR3 sequences, around 20% of them found once; the top ten carry about a sixth. The starting material was PBMCs, obtained before the yellow fever booster vaccination. V usage is TRBV6-1 and J usage is TRBJ2-7, with 7 positions matching TRBD1. The receptor was derived from a man aged 18 to 29 who received the YFV17D yellow fever vaccine. CDR3: CASSEEAGDSSYEQYF. The CDR3 DNA is TGTGCCAGCAGTGAAGAGGCAGGGGACAGCTCCTACGAGCAGTACTTC.